Presented here are 11 T cell receptor beta chains from one specimen sequenced in a study of cytomegalovirus exposure and HLA in healthy donors. A multiplex PCR was run with 60 Vbeta primers and 13 Jbeta primers. TCRdb keeps only in-frame clones here, not all; method: immunoSEQ multiplex PCR. The table lists 250,000 or so clones, more than 75% of them singletons. The sequenced sample was PBMCs. These receptors were obtained from a human donor in good health.

V usage is TRBV19 and J usage is TRBJ1-3; a weak D match, TRBD1 (5 bases). The ends were cut back, 5 bases at V and 2 bases at J, with 16 bases in the middle. Germline V gene sequence: CDR1 LNHDA, CDR2 SQIVND (reference sequence). CDR3 length equals 16 residues. CDR3 in DNA: TGTGCCAGTAGTGTTGCAGGGAGGGGCACTGGAAACACCATATATTTT. Encoded protein: CASSVAGRGTGNTIYF.

This clone has just one count. This chain connects TRBV9 to TRBJ2-4; TRBD1 agrees at 9 bases. V shed 4 bases, J shed 0 bases, and the junction held 5 bases outside the gene matches. CDR1 SGDLS and CDR2 YYNGEE come from the germline V gene. This CDR3 is 16 amino acids long. As DNA, the CDR3 is TGTGCCAGCAGCAACGACAGGGGGAGAGCCAAAAACATTCAGTACTTC. Translating it yields CASSNDRGRAKNIQYF.

This clone has just one count. The V call is TRBV7-8, the J call TRBJ2-2; maybe TRBD1 (5 bases). CDR3 length: 14 residues. CDR1 and CDR2 (germline): SGHVS, FQNEAQ. Trimming pared 4 bases from V and 6 bases from J, leaving 12 bases between. CDR3 loop: CASSWGALAGELFF. CDR3 sequence (DNA): TGTGCCAGCAGCTGGGGCGCTTTGGCCGGGGAGCTGTTTTTT.

Note on this clone: One junction end does not reproduce the germline sequence, and a read error may be involved. The V and J genes are TRBV2 and TRBJ2-7; 7 nucleotides line up with TRBD2. The CDR3 loop spans 13 amino acids. Germline V gene data show CDR1 as SNHLY and CDR2 as FYNNEI. This CDR3 is CASIGTGLAGVVF. For the CDR3, the DNA is TGTGCCAGCATAGGTACGGGTCTGGCGGGAGTTGTCTTC.

Points on this clone: Other DNA sequences in this specimen translate into the identical CDR3. This chain joins TRBV7-9 and TRBJ2-1; 9 bases line up with TRBD2. CDR1 is SEHNR, CDR2 FQNEAQ, per germline (reference sequence). CDR3 length: 15 amino acids. V lost 4 bases to trimming and J lost 3 bases; unmatched junction nucleotides: 4. Written as DNA, the CDR3 is TGTGCCAGCAGCTCGGGACTAGCAGGCTACAATGAGCAGTTCTTC. The encoded protein is CASSSGLAGYNEQFF. Supplemented by reference TRBV7-9 and TRBJ2-1, the full variable domain reads DTGVSQNPRHKITKRGQNVTFRCDPISEHNRLYWYRQTLGQGPEFLTYFQNEAQLEKSRLLSDRFSAERPKGSFSTLEIQRTEQGDSAMYLCASSSGLAGYNEQFFGPGTRLTVL.

The V call is TRBV5-1, the J call TRBJ2-7; 10 positions match TRBD1. Germline V gene sequence: CDR1 SGHRS, CDR2 YFSETQ. The V segment lost 2 bases and the J segment 6 bases; nucleotides outside the gene matches: 8. The CDR3 has 15 amino acids. As DNA, the CDR3 is TGCGCCAGCAGCTTAGATTCGGGACAGGGGACCGAGCAGTACTTC. It translates to CASSLDSGQGTEQYF.

This clone was detected once. V usage is TRBV5-1 and J usage is TRBJ1-2; 8 nucleotides align to TRBD1. Germline V gene data show CDR1 as SGHRS and CDR2 as YFSETQ. The CDR3 is 15 residues long. V trimming: 4 bases; J trimming: 4 bases; junction bases outside the gene matches: 9. This CDR3 is CASSLDGQGAYGYTF. In nucleotides, the CDR3 is TGCGCCAGCAGCCTGGACGGACAGGGAGCCTATGGCTACACCTTC. Filled out from reference TRBV5-1 and TRBJ1-2, the complete variable domain reads KAGVTQTPRYLIKTRGQQVTLSCSPISGHRSVSWYQQTPGQGLQFLFEYFSETQRNKGNFPGRFSGRQFSNSRSEMNVSTLELGDSALYLCASSLDGQGAYGYTFGSGTRLTVV.

The chain has TRBV13 and TRBJ2-1; 9 positions match TRBD2. The germline V gene has CDR1 PRHDT and CDR2 FYEKMQ (reference sequence). The CDR3 has 18 residues. V gave up 3 bases and J gave up 5 bases; unmatched junction bases: 14. The CDR3 DNA reads TGTGCCAGCAGCTTCCAGCAATTTAGCGGGAGTAACGACAATGAGCAGTTCTTC. Protein: CASSFQQFSGSNDNEQFF.

The CDR3 loop is CSVALPGLLNEQFF. The CDR3 nucleotides read TGCAGCGTTGCCTTGCCGGGACTGCTAAATGAGCAGTTCTTC. The chain has TRBV29-1 and TRBJ2-1; tentatively, D is TRBD2 (6 bases). V lost 4 bases to trimming and J lost 7 bases, with 17 bases between them. Germline values: CDR1 SQVTM, CDR2 ANQGSEA. The CDR3 loop spans 14 amino acids.

The chain recombines TRBV6-5 with TRBJ1-2; D is possibly TRBD1 (6 bases). The ends were cut back, 5 bases at V and 4 bases at J, with 17 bases in the middle. Germline CDR1 MNHEY, CDR2 SVGAGI. The CDR3 runs 15 residues. The CDR3 spells CASSQRDIPSYGYTF. For the CDR3, the DNA is TGTGCCAGCAGTCAACGGGACATCCCCTCCTATGGCTACACCTTC.

V gene TRBV4-2 combines with J gene TRBJ1-5; 8 bases align to TRBD1. This CDR3 spans 15 amino acids. Looked up from germline, CDR1 is LGHNA and CDR2 is YNFKEQ. The junction had 3 bases not matched to a gene; V was cut back by 0 bases and J by 5 bases. CDR3 amino acids: CASSQDRQGHQPQHF. DNA for the CDR3: TGTGCCAGCAGCCAAGATAGACAGGGGCATCAGCCCCAGCATTTT.